The sequence of this T cell receptor (beta chain) was determined in a study of human T cells and chemical hapten exposure. Original methodology: Ranging from roughly 20,000 to 750,000, TCR counts per sample had a median value of 95,638. TCRdb re-called the RACE reads through MiXCR, storing one row per CDR3 protein. The V and J calls reflect TCRdb's pipeline rather than the authors' work. Among roughly 120,000 distinct CDR3 sequences, roughly 14% were seen once, and the ten largest hold 2.5% to 3.5%. The time point denotes: pre-sensitization, week 0. Treatment of the sample: therapeutic diphenylcyclopropenone sensitization with weekly scalp DPC. Germline CDR1 is SEHNR and CDR2 is FQNEAQ (reference sequence). Trimming shortened V by 1 base and J by 3 bases, and 25 bases separated the two germline ends. CDR3 length: 19 amino acids.

The starting material was whole blood, obtained in connection with sensitization to the hapten diphenylcyclopropenone (DPC). This receptor was obtained from a woman under 30 with alopecia areata. Some clones in this sample may be carry-over from other donors' samples. The chain joins TRBV7-9 to TRBJ2-7, with D tentatively TRBD1 (6 bases). CDR3 in DNA: TGTGCCAGCAGCTTAGACGTGCTGTGGGGGAACAGGGCCAGCTACGAGCAGTACTTC. As protein: CASSLDVLWGNRASYEQYF. Together with reference TRBV7-9 and TRBJ2-7, the CDR3 gives the full variable domain: DTGVSQNPRHKITKRGQNVTFRCDPISEHNRLYWYRQTLGQGPEFLTYFQNEAQLEKSRLLSDRFSAERPKGSFSTLEIQRTEQGDSAMYLCASSLDVLWGNRASYEQYFGPGTRLTVT.